Sample share makes the clone carrying this T cell receptor (beta chain) medium-sized (0.01 to 0.1%). Diagnostic assessment was based on clinical symptoms, serum thyroxine and TRAb, thyroid ultrasound and orbital computed tomography. The sample originates from a study of T cells in Graves' hyperthyroidism and ophthalmopathy. TCR beta CDR3 region amplification was performed from RNA transcripts. RT-PCR in the first round (using the HTBI primer set) targeted the TCR CDR3. TCRdb processed the multiplex PCR reads anew with MiXCR; each CDR3 protein has one entry. The sample has 30,000 to 45,000 distinct CDR3 sequences; under 60% are singletons. The source is a man aged 35 to 55 with Graves' ophthalmopathy. The sequenced sample consisted of blood.

CDR3 residues: CASSSLSLETQYF. CDR3 in DNA: TGTGCCAGCAGCTCCCTATCGCTGGAGACCCAGTACTTC. V usage is TRBV7-6 and J usage is TRBJ2-5; D is unresolved. Per the germline V gene, CDR1 is SGHVS and CDR2 is FNYEAQ. The CDR3 is 13 amino acids. Between the trimmed V and J ends, which lost 4 bases and 5 bases, there was a span of 11 bases.